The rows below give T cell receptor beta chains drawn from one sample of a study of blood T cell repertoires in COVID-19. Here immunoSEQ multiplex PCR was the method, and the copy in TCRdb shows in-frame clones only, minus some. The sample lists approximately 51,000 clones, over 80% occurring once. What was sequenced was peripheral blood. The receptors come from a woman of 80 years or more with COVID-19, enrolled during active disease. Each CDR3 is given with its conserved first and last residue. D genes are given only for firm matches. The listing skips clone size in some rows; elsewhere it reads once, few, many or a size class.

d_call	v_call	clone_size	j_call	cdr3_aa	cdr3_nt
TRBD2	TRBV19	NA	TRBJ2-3	CASRRTSGGDTQYF	TGTGCCAGTCGCCGGACTAGCGGGGGGGATACGCAGTATTTT
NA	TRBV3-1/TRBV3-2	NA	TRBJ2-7	CASSQYGGEQYF	TGTGCCAGCAGCCAGTACGGGGGCGAGCAGTACTTC
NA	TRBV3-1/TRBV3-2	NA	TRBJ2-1	CASSPDSGSYNEQFF	TGTGCCAGCAGCCCGGACTCTGGCTCCTACAATGAGCAGTTCTTC
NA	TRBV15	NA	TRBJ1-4	CATYLRGTTNEKLFF	TGTGCCACCTACCTCAGGGGTACAACTAATGAAAAACTGTTTTTT
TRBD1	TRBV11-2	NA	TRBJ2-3	CASSLQGAPTDTQYF	TGTGCCAGCAGCTTACAGGGGGCGCCCACAGATACGCAGTATTTT
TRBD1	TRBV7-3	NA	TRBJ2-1	CASSLTQGRFNEQFF	TGTGCCAGCAGCCTAACACAGGGGAGATTCAATGAGCAGTTCTTC
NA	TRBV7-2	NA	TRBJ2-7	CASSLEGWTYEQYF	TGTGCCAGCAGCTTAGAGGGGTGGACCTACGAGCAGTACTTC
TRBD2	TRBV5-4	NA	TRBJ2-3	CASSLGTSGRRTDTQYF	TGTGCCAGCAGCTTGGGGACTAGCGGGAGACGCACAGATACGCAGTATTTT
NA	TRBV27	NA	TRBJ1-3	CASSPRYSGVYSGNTIYF	TGTGCCAGCAGTCCCCGATACTCGGGGGTTTACTCTGGAAACACCATATATTTT
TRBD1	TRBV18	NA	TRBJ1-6	CASSPGTGVSSPLHF	TGTGCCAGCTCCCCTGGAACAGGGGTTAGTTCACCCCTCCACTTT
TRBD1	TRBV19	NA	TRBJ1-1	CASSMPGRGRGTEAFF	TGTGCCAGTAGTATGCCGGGCAGGGGGCGCGGAACTGAAGCTTTCTTT
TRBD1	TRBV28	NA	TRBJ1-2	CASTVLRTGAYGYTF	TGTGCCAGCACCGTTTTAAGGACAGGTGCTTATGGCTACACCTTC
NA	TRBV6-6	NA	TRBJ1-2	CASSYDGYTF	TGTGCCAGCTCCTACGATGGCTACACCTTC
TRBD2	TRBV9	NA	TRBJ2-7	CASSVGTSGGSEQYF	TGTGCCAGCAGCGTAGGGACTAGCGGGGGCTCCGAGCAGTACTTC
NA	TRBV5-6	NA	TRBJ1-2	CASSLKGGGYGYTF	TGTGCCAGCAGCCTGAAAGGGGGAGGGTATGGCTACACCTTC
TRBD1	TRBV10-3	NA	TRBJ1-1	CAISAGGANTEAFF	TGTGCCATCAGCGCAGGGGGCGCGAACACTGAAGCTTTCTTT
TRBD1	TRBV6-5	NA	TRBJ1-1	CASRRDSLMNTEAFF	TGTGCCAGCAGAAGGGACAGCCTAATGAACACTGAAGCTTTCTTT
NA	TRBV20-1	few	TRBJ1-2	CSASLPPDTGDNYGYTF	TGCAGTGCCAGTCTACCTCCTGATACAGGAGACAACTATGGCTACACCTTC
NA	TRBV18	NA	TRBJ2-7	CASSPPRPGSYEQYF	TGTGCCAGCTCACCACCCCGTCCAGGGTCCTACGAGCAGTACTTC
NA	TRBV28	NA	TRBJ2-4	CASSTQGSTKNIQYF	TGTGCCAGCAGCACGCAGGGTTCCACCAAAAACATTCAGTACTTC
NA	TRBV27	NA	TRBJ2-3	CASSFRFTDTQYF	TGTGCCAGCAGTTTCAGATTCACAGATACGCAGTATTTT
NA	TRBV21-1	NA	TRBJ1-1	CASSIRVPRMNTEAFF	TGTGCCAGCAGCATCCGGGTCCCGCGTATGAACACTGAAGCTTTCTTT
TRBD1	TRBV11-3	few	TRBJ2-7	CASGTGDEQYF	TGTGCCTCCGGGACAGGGGACGAGCAGTACTTC
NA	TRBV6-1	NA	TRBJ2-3	CASSEALRQLTDTQYF	TGTGCCAGCAGTGAAGCGTTAAGACAGCTCACAGATACGCAGTATTTT
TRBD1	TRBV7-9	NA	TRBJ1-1	CASSLTAGGIAEAFF	TGTGCCAGCAGCTTAACGGCAGGGGGTATTGCTGAAGCTTTCTTT
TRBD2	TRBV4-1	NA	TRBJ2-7	CASSQTGTSRVYEQYF	TGCGCCAGCAGCCAGACCGGGACTAGCCGTGTCTACGAGCAGTACTTC
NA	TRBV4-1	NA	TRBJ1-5	CASSLTAAGNQPQHF	TGCGCCAGCAGCCTGACCGCGGCTGGCAATCAGCCCCAGCATTTT
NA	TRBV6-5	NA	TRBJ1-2	CASRSARGNYGYTF	TGTGCCAGCAGATCAGCACGCGGGAACTATGGCTACACCTTC
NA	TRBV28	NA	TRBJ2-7	CASSLSPGTLYEQYF	TGTGCCAGCAGTTTAAGCCCCGGGACACTCTACGAGCAGTACTTC
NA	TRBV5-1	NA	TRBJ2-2	CASSLAGGGGSNTGELFF	TGCGCCAGCAGCTTGGCGGGTGGCGGGGGCTCGAACACCGGGGAGCTGTTTTTT
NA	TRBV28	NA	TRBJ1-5	CASRTGGNQPQHF	TGTGCCAGTAGAACAGGTGGCAATCAGCCCCAGCATTTT
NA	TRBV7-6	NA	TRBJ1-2	CASSPLGGNGYTF	TGTGCCAGCAGCCCCCTGGGAGGTAATGGCTACACCTTC
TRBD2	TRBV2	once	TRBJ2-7	CASSGLAGLSYEQYF	TGTGCCAGCAGTGGACTAGCGGGACTATCCTACGAGCAGTACTTC
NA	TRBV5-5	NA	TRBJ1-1	CASSLGRGGENTEAFF	TGTGCCAGCAGCTTGGGTAGGGGCGGGGAGAACACTGAAGCTTTCTTT
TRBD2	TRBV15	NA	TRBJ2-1	CATSTPEGGGGLPSYNEQFF	TGTGCCACCAGCACGCCGGAGGGCGGGGGGGGACTCCCCTCCTACAATGAGCAGTTCTTC
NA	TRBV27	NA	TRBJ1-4	CASSFRNNEKLFF	TGTGCCAGCAGTTTCAGGAATAATGAAAAACTGTTTTTT
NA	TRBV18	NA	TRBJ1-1	CASSANGRTEAFF	TGTGCCAGCTCAGCAAATGGCCGCACTGAAGCTTTCTTT
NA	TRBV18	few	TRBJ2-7	CASSPSAIYEQYF	TGTGCCAGCTCACCATCCGCGATCTACGAGCAGTACTTC
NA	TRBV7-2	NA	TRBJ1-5	CASSLGDRSPWSNQPQHF	TGTGCCAGCAGCTTAGGCGACAGGTCCCCGTGGAGCAATCAGCCCCAGCATTTT
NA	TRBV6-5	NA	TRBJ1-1	CASSYNRAQAEAFF	TGTGCCAGCAGTTATAACAGGGCCCAGGCTGAAGCTTTCTTT
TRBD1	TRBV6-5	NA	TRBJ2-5	CASSPSPGGGETQYF	TGTGCCAGCAGCCCCTCCCCAGGGGGCGGAGAGACCCAGTACTTC
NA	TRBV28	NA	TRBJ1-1	CASRGSWAEAFF	TGTGCCAGCAGGGGGAGTTGGGCTGAAGCTTTCTTT
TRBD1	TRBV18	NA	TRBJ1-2	CASSPMTGNGYTF	TGTGCCAGCTCACCGATGACAGGGAATGGCTACACCTTC
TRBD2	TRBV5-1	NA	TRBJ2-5	CASSLAAGDKTQYF	TGCGCCAGCAGCTTGGCAGCGGGGGACAAGACCCAGTACTTC
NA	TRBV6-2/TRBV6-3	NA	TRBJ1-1	CASSYSARAFF	TGTGCCAGCAGTTACTCGGCGAGGGCTTTCTTT
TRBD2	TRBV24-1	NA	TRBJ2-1	CATSDLAGVRKGEQFF	TGTGCCACCAGTGATTTGGCGGGGGTACGTAAGGGTGAGCAGTTCTTC
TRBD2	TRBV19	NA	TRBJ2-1	CASNSFRGGSNDEQFF	TGTGCCAGTAATAGCTTTCGGGGCGGGAGTAATGATGAGCAGTTCTTC
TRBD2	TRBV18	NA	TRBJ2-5	CASSPPGLAGGWETQYF	TGTGCCAGCTCACCGCCCGGACTAGCGGGGGGCTGGGAGACCCAGTACTTC
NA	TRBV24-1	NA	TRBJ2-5	CATSDPRQGQETQYF	TGTGCCACCAGTGACCCGCGGCAGGGGCAAGAGACCCAGTACTTC
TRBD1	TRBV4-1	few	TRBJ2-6	CASSRGRGESGANVLTF	TGCGCCAGCAGCAGGGGGCGAGGGGAATCTGGGGCCAACGTCCTGACTTTC
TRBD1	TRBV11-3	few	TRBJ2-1	CASSLGDREQFF	TGTGCCAGCAGCTTAGGGGACAGGGAGCAGTTCTTC
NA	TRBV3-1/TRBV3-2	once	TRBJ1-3	CASSQGVGNTIYF	TGTGCCAGCAGCCAGGGAGTTGGAAACACCATATATTTT
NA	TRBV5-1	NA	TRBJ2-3	CASSLAVRGYTDTQYF	TGCGCCAGCAGCTTGGCGGTCAGGGGATACACAGATACGCAGTATTTT
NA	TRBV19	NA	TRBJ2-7	CATRGNLEWYF	TGTGCCACCCGGGGGAACTTGGAGTGGTACTTC
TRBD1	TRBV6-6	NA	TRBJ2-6	CASTQQGAGANVLTF	TGTGCCAGCACCCAGCAGGGGGCTGGGGCCAACGTCCTGACTTTC
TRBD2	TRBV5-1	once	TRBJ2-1	CASSLGTGLAGVNEQFF	TGCGCCAGCAGCTTGGGAACCGGGCTAGCGGGGGTCAATGAGCAGTTCTTC